The 25 T cell receptor beta chains below were found in one sample sequenced in a study of T cells in Graves' hyperthyroidism and ophthalmopathy. TCR beta CDR3 regions were amplified from RNA. First-round RT-PCR targeting the TCR CDR3 was performed with the HTBI primer set. Each CDR3 protein gets one entry after TCRdb re-called the multiplex PCR reads with MiXCR. The table includes just over 550,000 distinct CDR3 sequences, 46% detected once. Sequencing was performed on peripheral blood or thyroid tissue (not recorded which). All receptors derive from a woman younger than 30 with Graves' hyperthyroidism.

This clonotype was recorded a few times. This rearrangement joins TRBV2 to TRBJ1-2, with D possibly being TRBD1 (6 bases). This CDR3 contains 13 residues. Germline loops: CDR1 SNHLY, CDR2 FYNNEI. The ends were cut back, 5 bases at V and 8 bases at J, with 15 bases in the middle. CDR3 amino acids: CASSQVGGRGYTF. The CDR3, as DNA: TGTGCCAGCAGTCAAGTTGGGGGGCGAGGCTACACCTTC.

There are a few counts of this clonotype. The chain has TRBV4-2 and TRBJ2-6; no reliable D call. Germline CDR1 reads LGHNA; CDR2 reads YNFKEQ. V was trimmed by 4 bases and J by 4 bases, leaving 8 bases between them. This CDR3 spans 14 amino acids. The CDR3 reads CASSPLVGANVLTF. The CDR3 DNA follows: TGTGCCAGCAGCCCCCTAGTGGGGGCCAACGTCCTGACTTTC.

The rearrangement links TRBV7-2 to TRBJ2-6; maybe TRBD1 (6 bases). CDR3 length: 18 amino acids. CDR1 SGHTA and CDR2 FQGNSA come from the germline V gene. The germline V and J ends were trimmed by 6 bases and 0 bases, with 18 bases remaining between them. The CDR3 DNA is TGTGCCAGCAGTAGGCGAACTACAGGGTTCTCTGGGGCCAACGTCCTGACTTTC. This translates into CASSRRTTGFSGANVLTF.

This clonotype was found many times. The rearrangement links TRBV7-9 to TRBJ2-6; no reliable D call. V was trimmed by 10 bases and J by 0 bases, leaving 10 bases between them. Per the germline V gene, CDR1 is SEHNR and CDR2 is FQNEAQ (reference sequence). This CDR3 spans 14 amino acids. The CDR3 nucleotides read TGTGCCACCCTCCCGGACTCTGGGGCCAACGTCCTGACTTTC. As protein: CATLPDSGANVLTF.

This clonotype showed up many times. This chain connects TRBV29-1 to TRBJ2-7; 7 positions agree with TRBD2. Germline lookup yields CDR1 SQVTM and CDR2 ANQGSEA. The V segment lost 7 bases and the J segment 0 bases; nucleotides outside the gene matches: 3. This CDR3 has 12 residues. DNA of the CDR3: TGCAGCGCACTAGCGCCCTCCTACGAGCAGTACTTC. Translation: CSALAPSYEQYF.

This clonotype was picked up a small number of times. The rearrangement links TRBV29-1 to TRBJ1-1; D is unresolved. Germline V CDR1 and CDR2: SQVTM, ANQGSEA. This CDR3 region has 11 residues. Trimming shortened V by 5 bases and J by 10 bases, and 14 bases separated the two germline ends. The chain's CDR3 is CSVRLDVGAFF. CDR3 nucleotide sequence: TGCAGCGTTCGGCTAGATGTAGGAGCTTTCTTT.

Concerning this clonotype itself: The CDR3 does not end in the conserved phenylalanine or tryptophan, so this is likely a read error. The DNA is omitted, as the CDR3 cannot be located on it reliably, and the CDR3 follows TCRdb's listing. The chain recombines TRBV6-4 with TRBJ1-1. The V gene's germline CDR1 is MRHNA and CDR2 SNTAGT. With termini counted, the CDR3 has 9 amino acids. The CDR3 region is CASSDPKLA.

In nucleotides, the CDR3 is TGTGCCATCAGTGGGGGACAGGGTCTGGACACTGAAGCTTTCTTT. It yields the protein CAISGGQGLDTEAFF. The V and J genes are TRBV10-3 and TRBJ1-1; TRBD1 agrees at 9 bases. The CDR3 spans 15 residues. CDR1 ENHRY and CDR2 SYGVKD come from the germline V gene. The junction had 6 bases not matched to a gene; V was cut back by 4 bases and J by 3 bases.

The V call is TRBV7-6, the J call TRBJ1-5; D possibly corresponds to TRBD1 (5 bases). Germline CDR1 SGHVS, CDR2 FNYEAQ. The germline V and J ends were trimmed by 2 bases and 14 bases, with 19 bases remaining between them. The CDR3 totals 14 residues. CDR3 amino acids: CASSLSLPGTAEHF. Written as DNA, the CDR3 is TGTGCCAGCAGCTTATCGTTACCAGGGACCGCCGAGCATTTT.

This clonotype has ten or more counts. The chain couples TRBV29-1 to TRBJ2-7; 7 bases are shared with TRBD2. V trimming: 6 bases; J trimming: 2 bases; junction bases outside the gene matches: 10. Germline CDR1 and CDR2: SQVTM and ANQGSEA. The CDR3 covers 14 residues. The CDR3 region is CSVESGEPPYEQYF. The CDR3 coding sequence is TGCAGCGTCGAAAGCGGGGAGCCACCCTACGAGCAGTACTTC.

This clonotype was found many times. J is TRBJ1-1 and V is TRBV29-1, with 7 bases that match TRBD1. The CDR3 sequence is 13 residues long. The junction had 2 bases not matched to a gene; V was cut back by 3 bases and J by 1 base. Germline loops: CDR1 SQVTM, CDR2 ANQGSEA. The CDR3 is CSVDGTANTEAFF. The DNA for the CDR3 is TGCAGCGTTGACGGGACAGCGAACACTGAAGCTTTCTTT.

This clonotype has only a few counts. This sequence joins TRBV9 and TRBJ1-1; 8 positions agree with TRBD1. Germline V gene lookup returns CDR1 SGDLS and CDR2 YYNGEE. V lost 4 bases, J lost 0 bases, and 2 bases stayed unmatched. The CDR3 consists of 14 residues. Here the CDR3 DNA reads TGTGCCAGCAGCCAGACAGGGGTGAACACTGAAGCTTTCTTT. It specifies CASSQTGVNTEAFF. Looking up the rest from reference TRBV9 and TRBJ1-1 gives the full variable domain: DSGVTQTPKHLITATGQRVTLRCSPRSGDLSVYWYQQSLDQGLQFLIQYYNGEERAKGNILERFSAQQFPDLHSELNLSSLELGDSALYFCASSQTGVNTEAFFGQGTRLTVV.

Ten or more counts support this clonotype. The V gene is TRBV29-1, the J gene TRBJ1-1; tentative D call: TRBD1 (5 bases). The germline V gene has CDR1 SQVTM and CDR2 ANQGSEA. The CDR3 length is 16 residues. With 4 bases removed from V and 0 bases from J, the gap between germline ends came to 18 bases. CDR3 loop: CSVVVRRGLMNTEAFF. CDR3 DNA sequence: TGCAGCGTTGTGGTCAGAAGGGGCCTAATGAACACTGAAGCTTTCTTT.

The V call is TRBV7-8, the J call TRBJ1-2; D not certain. CDR1 SGHVS and CDR2 FQNEAQ come from the germline V gene. This CDR3 has 14 residues. Trimming left V 5 bases short and J 3 bases short, with 13 bases between. CDR3 residues: CASSQGQVDYGYTF. The CDR3 nucleotides are TGTGCCAGCAGCCAAGGGCAGGTGGACTATGGCTACACCTTC.

The chain recombines TRBV12-3 or TRBV12-4 with TRBJ1-5, with TRBD1 as a possible D gene (6 bases). The CDR3 spans 16 residues. Trimming left V 5 bases short and J 2 bases short, with 16 bases between. The CDR3 nucleotides are TGTGCCAGCAGTAACAACAGGGTTGTTGGCAATCAGCCCCAGCATTTT. The encoded protein is CASSNNRVVGNQPQHF.

The chain uses TRBV9 and TRBJ2-2; 9 nucleotides align to TRBD2. Germline values: CDR1 SGDLS, CDR2 YYNGEE. The CDR3 runs 15 residues. The V gene end was trimmed by 1 base and the J gene end by 6 bases; junction bases not matched to a gene: 4. In DNA form, the CDR3 reads TGTGCCAGCAGCGTATTGCGGGAGGGTGCCGGGGAGCTGTTTTTT. Its protein product is CASSVLREGAGELFF. Supplemented by reference TRBV9 and TRBJ2-2, the full variable domain reads DSGVTQTPKHLITATGQRVTLRCSPRSGDLSVYWYQQSLDQGLQFLIQYYNGEERAKGNILERFSAQQFPDLHSELNLSSLELGDSALYFCASSVLREGAGELFFGEGSRLTVL.

The chain couples TRBV12-5 to TRBJ1-1; 10 positions agree with TRBD1. Germline lookup yields CDR1 LGHNT and CDR2 FRNRAP. V lost 1 base, J lost 5 bases, and 7 bases stayed unmatched. The CDR3 is 16 amino acids. CDR3 nucleotides: TGTGCTAGTGGTTTGGCTAGGGGACAGGGGTGGACTGAAGCTTTCTTT. Encoded protein: CASGLARGQGWTEAFF.

This clonotype was picked up a small number of times. The junction departs from germline at one end; a sequencing error may be responsible. V usage is TRBV7-2 and J usage is TRBJ2-5, with 7 bases that match TRBD2. The CDR3 is 17 residues long. The V gene's germline CDR1 is SGHTA and CDR2 FQGNSA. CDR3 in amino acids: CASNLFGGFGGRETQYF. DNA of the CDR3: TGTGCCAGCAACTTATTCGGGGGGTTTGGAGGGCGAGAGACCCAGTACTTC.

Comments on this clonotype: A much larger clone differs by one base, so this may be a read error. This chain connects TRBV2 to TRBJ2-7, with 10 bases aligning to TRBD1. The CDR3 totals 15 residues. V trimming: 5 bases; J trimming: 3 bases; junction bases outside the gene matches: 7. Germline V gives CDR1 SNHLY, CDR2 FYNNEI. CDR3 DNA: TGTGCCAGCAGTTACTCCGGGACAGGGGTCTACGAGCAGTACTTC. Its translation is CASSYSGTGVYEQYF.

This chain links TRBV5-1 with TRBJ1-6, with 8 nucleotides matching TRBD1. V lost 3 bases to trimming and J lost 8 bases; unmatched junction nucleotides: 7. The germline V gene encodes CDR1 SGHRS and CDR2 YFSETQ. The CDR3 spans 15 residues. For the CDR3, the DNA is TGCGCCAGCAGCTCGACCGGGACAGGAGATTCACCCCTCCACTTT. Encoded protein: CASSSTGTGDSPLHF. The full variable domain, in which reference TRBV5-1 and TRBJ1-6 provide the parts outside the CDR3, is KAGVTQTPRYLIKTRGQQVTLSCSPISGHRSVSWYQQTPGQGLQFLFEYFSETQRNKGNFPGRFSGRQFSNSRSEMNVSTLELGDSALYLCASSSTGTGDSPLHFGNGTRLTVT.

This chain uses TRBV7-8 with TRBJ2-7; 8 positions agree with TRBD1. This CDR3 region has 14 residues. Losses at the gene ends were 5 bases for V and 1 base for J; bases not matched to a gene: 4. Germline loops: CDR1 SGHVS, CDR2 FQNEAQ. The CDR3 loop is CASSRTGISYEQYF. The CDR3 DNA reads as TGTGCCAGCAGCAGGACAGGGATTTCCTACGAGCAGTACTTC.

The chain combines TRBV2 with TRBJ1-2; D is unclear. Between the trimmed V and J ends, which lost 2 bases and 0 bases, there was a span of 22 bases. Germline CDR1 is SNHLY and CDR2 is FYNNEI. The CDR3 length is 19 residues. The CDR3 DNA reads TGTGCCAGCAGTGAACTCCGGAGAGGCGGCAGAAAAGCTAACTATGGCTACACCTTC. Residues: CASSELRRGGRKANYGYTF.

CDR3 sequence (DNA): TGTGCCAGCAGCTTACTCGGACAGGCGGCTTTCTTT. As protein: CASSLLGQAAFF. The chain employs TRBV7-9 and TRBJ1-1; 7 bases agree with TRBD1. CDR1 is SEHNR, CDR2 FQNEAQ, per germline (reference sequence). CDR3 length: 12 amino acids. After removal of 2 bases from V and 11 bases from J, the junction contained 5 bases not matched to a gene.

The sample holds a few counts of this clonotype. In nucleotides, the CDR3 is TGTGCCAGCAGTTTGGGTTTAGTCGCCTATAATTCACCCCTCCACTTT. Protein: CASSLGLVAYNSPLHF. This chain uses TRBV12-3 or TRBV12-4 with TRBJ1-6, with D uncertain. The CDR3 contains 16 residues. V was pared by 3 bases and J by 2 bases, with 11 bases between.

The chain links TRBV2 to TRBJ1-1; D remains ambiguous. The germline V gene encodes CDR1 SNHLY and CDR2 FYNNEI. The CDR3 covers 16 residues. The ends were cut back, 1 base at V and 1 base at J, with 13 bases in the middle. The CDR3 DNA reads as TGTGCCAGCAGTGAAGTCGGTAAGGGCAGGAACACTGAAGCTTTCTTT. This sequence encodes CASSEVGKGRNTEAFF.